This TCR beta chain came from a study of HIV-infected children after antiretroviral therapy interruption. About the research overall: Children had CD4+ above 500, viral load below 50 copies/ml, either treatment arm. Weeks 0, 48 and 150 were sampled under continuous treatment. Median age was 9.5 years (interruption) and about 8 years (continuous). Interruption-arm samples span weeks 0, 12, interruption end (24 or 48), and about 3 years post-study.

Unique molecular identifiers were included in an RNA-based 3' RACE TCR library. TCRdb re-called the 3' RACE reads with MiXCR, one entry per CDR3 protein. This sample carries more than 85,000 distinct CDR3 sequences, 6.9% of them seen once, and the ten largest clones take about 1.1%. This clonotype came up many times. The treatment is: PENTA 11 planned treatment interruption arm or continuous ART arm. The CDR3 is 15 amino acids. The V end was cut by 8 bases, the J end by 0 bases, with 16 bases between. CDR1 DFQATT and CDR2 SNEGSKA come from the germline V gene (reference sequence). The genes are TRBV20-1 and TRBJ2-2; the D gene is possibly TRBD1 (6 bases). This TCR derives from a pool of human donors with HIV. Specimen: CD45RA+ CD4+ T cells from PBMCs, pooled from several time points, collected from a donor given antiretroviral therapy, either interrupted or continuous. Indicated subset: naive CD4+ CD45RA+ CD45RO- T cells. DNA for the CDR3: TGCAGTACCAAACCTCGGACAGCGAACACCGGGGAGCTGTTTTTT. Protein product: CSTKPRTANTGELFF.